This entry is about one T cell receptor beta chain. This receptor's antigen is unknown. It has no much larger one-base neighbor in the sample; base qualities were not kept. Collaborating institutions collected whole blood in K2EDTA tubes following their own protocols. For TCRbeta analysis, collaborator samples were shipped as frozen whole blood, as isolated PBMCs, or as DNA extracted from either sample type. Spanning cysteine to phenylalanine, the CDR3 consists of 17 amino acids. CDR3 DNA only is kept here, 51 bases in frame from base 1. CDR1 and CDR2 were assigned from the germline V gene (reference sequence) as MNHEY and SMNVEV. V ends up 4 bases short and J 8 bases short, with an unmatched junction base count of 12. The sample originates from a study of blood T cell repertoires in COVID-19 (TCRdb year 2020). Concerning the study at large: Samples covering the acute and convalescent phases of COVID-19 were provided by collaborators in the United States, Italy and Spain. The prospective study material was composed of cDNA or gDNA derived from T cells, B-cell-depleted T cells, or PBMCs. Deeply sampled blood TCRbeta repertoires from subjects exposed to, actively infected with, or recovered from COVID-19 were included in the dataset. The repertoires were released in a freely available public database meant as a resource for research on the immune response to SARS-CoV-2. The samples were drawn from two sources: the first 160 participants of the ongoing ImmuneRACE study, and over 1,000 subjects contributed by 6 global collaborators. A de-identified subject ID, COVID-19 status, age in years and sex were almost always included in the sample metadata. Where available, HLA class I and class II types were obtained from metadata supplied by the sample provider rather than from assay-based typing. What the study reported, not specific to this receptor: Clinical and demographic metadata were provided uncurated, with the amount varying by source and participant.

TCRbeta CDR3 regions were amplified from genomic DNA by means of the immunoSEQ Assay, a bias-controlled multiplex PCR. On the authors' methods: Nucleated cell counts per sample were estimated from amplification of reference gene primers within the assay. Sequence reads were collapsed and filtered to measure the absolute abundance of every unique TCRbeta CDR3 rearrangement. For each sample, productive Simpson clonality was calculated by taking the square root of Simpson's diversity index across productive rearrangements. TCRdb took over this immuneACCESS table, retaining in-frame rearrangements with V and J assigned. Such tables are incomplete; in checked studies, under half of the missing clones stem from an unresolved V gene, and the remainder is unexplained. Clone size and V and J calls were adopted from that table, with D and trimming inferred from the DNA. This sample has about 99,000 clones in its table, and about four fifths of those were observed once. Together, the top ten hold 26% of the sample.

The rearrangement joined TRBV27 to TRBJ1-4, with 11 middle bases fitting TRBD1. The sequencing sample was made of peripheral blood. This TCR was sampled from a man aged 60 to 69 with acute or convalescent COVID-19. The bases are TGTGCCAGCAGTTCCCCACACGGACAGGGGGCCGGGGAAAAACTGTTTTTT. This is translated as CASSSPHGQGAGEKLFF.